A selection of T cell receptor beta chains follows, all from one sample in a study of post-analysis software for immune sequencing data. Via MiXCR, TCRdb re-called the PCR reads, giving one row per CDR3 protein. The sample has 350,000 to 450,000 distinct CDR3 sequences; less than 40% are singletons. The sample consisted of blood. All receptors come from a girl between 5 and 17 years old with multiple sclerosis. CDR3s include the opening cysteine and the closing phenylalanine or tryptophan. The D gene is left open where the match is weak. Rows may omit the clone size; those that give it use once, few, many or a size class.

DNA: TGTGCCAGCAGCTTGGTCGAGGGGCCCGAGGATACTGAGCAGTTCTTC
CDR3: CASSLVEGPEDTEQFF
D: -
J: TRBJ2-1
V: TRBV7-9
size: -

DNA: TGTGCCAGCAGTTTAGGTCACAGGGAACTCCACTTT
CDR3: CASSLGHRELHF
D: -
J: TRBJ1-6
V: TRBV12-3/TRBV12-4
size: few

DNA: TGCAGTGCTAGGAGGGGGGGGGCCGGCGAGCAGTACTTC
CDR3: CSARRGGAGEQYF
D: -
J: TRBJ2-7
V: TRBV20-1
size: -

DNA: TGTGCCAGCAGTTACTCCACAGGGGGCCTCTACAATGAGCAGTTCTTC
CDR3: CASSYSTGGLYNEQFF
D: TRBD1
J: TRBJ2-1
V: TRBV6-5
size: few

DNA: TGTGCCACCAGCAGAACGACAGGGCGGGACGGCTACACCTTC
CDR3: CATSRTTGRDGYTF
D: TRBD1
J: TRBJ1-2
V: TRBV15
size: once

DNA: TGTGCCAGCAGCTTAGGAGGGACTAGCGGATTAGCCTCCTACAATGAGCAGTTCTTC
CDR3: CASSLGGTSGLASYNEQFF
D: TRBD2
J: TRBJ2-1
V: TRBV7-2
size: -

DNA: TGTGCCAGCACCCAGGGGCTTCGGTCACCCCTCCACTTT
CDR3: CASTQGLRSPLHF
D: -
J: TRBJ1-6
V: TRBV12-3/TRBV12-4
size: -

DNA: TGTGCCAGCAGCTCCCGAAGGGGGCCGGGCGACACTGAAGCTTTCTTT
CDR3: CASSSRRGPGDTEAFF
D: TRBD1
J: TRBJ1-1
V: TRBV7-8
size: once

DNA: TGTGCCAGCAGTGGGGGGAATTCTAATTCACCCCTCCACTTT
CDR3: CASSGGNSNSPLHF
D: -
J: TRBJ1-6
V: TRBV6-1
size: once

DNA: TGCGCCAGCTCAGACAGGGGGGCTGGTACGCAGTATTTT
CDR3: CASSDRGAGTQYF
D: TRBD1
J: TRBJ2-3
V: TRBV5-1
size: few

DNA: TGCAGTGCTAGGACAGCATTTTATGGCTACACCTTC
CDR3: CSARTAFYGYTF
D: -
J: TRBJ1-2
V: TRBV20-1
size: few

DNA: TGCAGCGGTGTCGGACTCCGGAATGAGCAGTTCTTC
CDR3: CSGVGLRNEQFF
D: -
J: TRBJ2-1
V: TRBV29-1
size: -

DNA: TGCGCCAGCAGCCAAGGCCGACAGGGGGCGAACACTGAAGCTTTCTTT
CDR3: CASSQGRQGANTEAFF
D: TRBD1
J: TRBJ1-1
V: TRBV4-1
size: -

DNA: TGCAGCGTTGAAAGGGGACCAACCGGGACACGCTGGAGCACAGATACGCAGTATTTT
CDR3: CSVERGPTGTRWSTDTQYF
D: -
J: TRBJ2-3
V: TRBV29-1
size: -

DNA: TGCAGTGCCTGGAGACCTAACAATGAGCAGTTCTTC
CDR3: CSAWRPNNEQFF
D: -
J: TRBJ2-1
V: TRBV20-1
size: few

DNA: TGTGCCAGCAGCCGGGGAGGGGATCCCTCCTACGAGCAGTACTTC
CDR3: CASSRGGDPSYEQYF
D: TRBD2
J: TRBJ2-7
V: TRBV7-3
size: few

DNA: TGCGCCAGCAGCTTGGATGGGGGGCGCGGTCAGCCCCAGCATTTT
CDR3: CASSLDGGRGQPQHF
D: -
J: TRBJ1-5
V: TRBV5-1
size: -

DNA: TGTGCCAGCAGCTTAGGGCCGGGTGAGCAGTACTTC
CDR3: CASSLGPGEQYF
D: -
J: TRBJ2-7
V: TRBV11-2
size: many

DNA: TGTGCCATCAGTGAGTCGACAGGGAAGTCCTATGGCTACACCTTC
CDR3: CAISESTGKSYGYTF
D: TRBD1
J: TRBJ1-2
V: TRBV10-3
size: -

DNA: TGCGCCAGCAGCCAAGCCCGAGGCTATGGCTACACCTTC
CDR3: CASSQARGYGYTF
D: -
J: TRBJ1-2
V: TRBV4-1
size: few

DNA: TGTGCCAGCAGTCAAGCCGAGACAGGGAACACTGAAGCTTTCTTT
CDR3: CASSQAETGNTEAFF
D: -
J: TRBJ1-1
V: TRBV12-3/TRBV12-4
size: -

DNA: TGTGCCAGCAGCGCCGGACTACTTCTTGGCACAGATACGCAGTATTTT
CDR3: CASSAGLLLGTDTQYF
D: -
J: TRBJ2-3
V: TRBV12-3/TRBV12-4
size: few

DNA: TGCAGTGTCAGAAGGGGAACTAGCACAGATACGCAGTATTTT
CDR3: CSVRRGTSTDTQYF
D: -
J: TRBJ2-3
V: TRBV20-1
size: few

DNA: TGTGCCAGCAGCTTAACCGGGGTTGGGGAGCAGTACTTC
CDR3: CASSLTGVGEQYF
D: -
J: TRBJ2-7
V: TRBV13
size: few

DNA: TGCAGTGCTACAGGGGGGGGATACTATGGCTACACCTTC
CDR3: CSATGGGYYGYTF
D: TRBD1
J: TRBJ1-2
V: TRBV20-1
size: -

DNA: TGTGCCAGCAGTACGATGGGGAACACTGAAGCTTTCTTT
CDR3: CASSTMGNTEAFF
D: -
J: TRBJ1-1
V: TRBV6-2/TRBV6-3
size: few

DNA: TGCAGTGCTAGCAGGGGAGCAGAGACCCAGTACTTC
CDR3: CSASRGAETQYF
D: -
J: TRBJ2-5
V: TRBV20-1
size: -

DNA: TGTGCCATCAGTGAGCCGGGGCCCAGAGAATCGCAGTATTTT
CDR3: CAISEPGPRESQYF
D: -
J: TRBJ2-3
V: TRBV10-3
size: few

DNA: TGTGCCAGCAGCGTAGCTTACAGGACCGCTAACTATGGCTACACCTTC
CDR3: CASSVAYRTANYGYTF
D: -
J: TRBJ1-2
V: TRBV7-8
size: -

DNA: TGCAGCACAATGACCGGGACACCCGTAAGGAATCAGCCCCAGCATTTT
CDR3: CSTMTGTPVRNQPQHF
D: -
J: TRBJ1-5
V: TRBV29-1
size: few

DNA: TGTGCCAGCAGCTCTGCGGGAGGACAGGGAAGTGCTGAAGCTTTCTTT
CDR3: CASSSAGGQGSAEAFF
D: TRBD1
J: TRBJ1-1
V: TRBV7-9
size: -

DNA: TGCAGCGTTGACGGGCAGATGGGAGATACGCAGTATTTT
CDR3: CSVDGQMGDTQYF
D: -
J: TRBJ2-3
V: TRBV29-1
size: few

DNA: TGTGCCAGCAGTCAGAACACGGGGACTGAAGCTTTCTTT
CDR3: CASSQNTGTEAFF
D: -
J: TRBJ1-1
V: TRBV6-5
size: many

DNA: TGTGCCAGCAGCCAACACCCCAACAAGGGGAATTCACCCCTCCACTTT
CDR3: CASSQHPNKGNSPLHF
D: -
J: TRBJ1-6
V: TRBV6-2/TRBV6-3
size: -

DNA: TGTGCCAGCGGGACAGGCCCCGAGGGCACAGATACGCAGTATTTT
CDR3: CASGTGPEGTDTQYF
D: TRBD1
J: TRBJ2-3
V: TRBV5-5
size: few

DNA: TGTGCCAGCTCGCCACGTTGGCGGACAGATACGCAGTATTTT
CDR3: CASSPRWRTDTQYF
D: -
J: TRBJ2-3
V: TRBV18
size: few

DNA: TGCAGTGCTAGATCAGGGGAGACAGCCAATATTTACAATGAGCAGTTCTTC
CDR3: CSARSGETANIYNEQFF
D: -
J: TRBJ2-1
V: TRBV20-1
size: -

DNA: TGTGCCAGCAGCCCCGGGACAGAACAAGAGACCCAGTACTTC
CDR3: CASSPGTEQETQYF
D: TRBD1
J: TRBJ2-5
V: TRBV13
size: few

DNA: TGTGCCAGCAGCCCCGATGTGCCCTTAAGCGAGCAGTACTTC
CDR3: CASSPDVPLSEQYF
D: -
J: TRBJ2-7
V: TRBV6-5
size: many